This T cell receptor (beta chain) was captured by sequencing in a study of blood T cells in healthy people across ages. Every donor provided around 9.5 milliliters of peripheral blood. Germline assignment: CDR1 DFQATT and CDR2 SNEGSKA (reference sequence). The CDR3 totals 16 residues. The second PCR ran about 6 to 11 cycles with a sample-barcoded 5' primer and J-beta primers. TCRdb fed the 5' RACE reads into MiXCR, producing one record per CDR3 protein. The sample shows 650,000 to 700,000 distinct CDR3 sequences, more than 45% of them seen only once. In regard to this clonotype: Antigen unknown. At one boundary the junction diverges from the germline segment, which might be a read error.

Overall study findings and caveats: A roughly linear age-dependent decrease characterized TCR beta diversity per million T cells.

This sequence joins TRBV20-1 and TRBJ2-1; no definite D call. What was sequenced was blood. This clonotype was sampled from a woman of 80 years or more in good health. CDR3: CSVRATNSPSNNEQFF. CDR3 nucleotides: TGCAGTGTTAGAGCTACTAACAGCCCAAGTAACAATGAGCAGTTCTTC.